This T cell receptor (beta chain) originates from a study of technical replicates of blood from several donors. The method was immunoSEQ multiplex PCR; TCRdb's version includes in-frame clones alone and lacks a portion of them. The profile shows 60,000 to 85,000 clones, 91% of them singletons. The germline V gene has CDR1 LNHDA and CDR2 SQIVND (reference sequence). V lost 2 bases, J lost 0 bases, and 7 bases stayed unmatched. The CDR3 has 17 residues. The chain has TRBV19 and TRBJ1-5, with TRBD1 matching over 7 bases. The sequenced material came from T cells isolated from PBMCs. The TCR sequence derives from a human donor in good health. CDR3: CASSITTGQHSNQPQHF. Here the CDR3 DNA reads TGTGCCAGTAGTATAACGACGGGACAGCATAGCAATCAGCCCCAGCATTTT.